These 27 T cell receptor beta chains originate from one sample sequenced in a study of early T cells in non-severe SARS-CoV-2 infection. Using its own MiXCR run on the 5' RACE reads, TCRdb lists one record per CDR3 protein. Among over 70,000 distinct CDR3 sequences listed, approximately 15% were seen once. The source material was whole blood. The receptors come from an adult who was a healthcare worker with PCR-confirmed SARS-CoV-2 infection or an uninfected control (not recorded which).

The CDR3 loop is CAILTTGPEQYF. The CDR3 nucleotides read TGTGCCATCCTTACAACAGGGCCCGAGCAGTACTTC. The chain has TRBV7-2 and TRBJ2-7, with a weak D call TRBD1 (6 bases). This CDR3 has 12 amino acids. CDR1 and CDR2 (germline): SGHTA, FQGNSA. Trimming took off 10 bases at V and 6 bases at J, with 16 bases between the two ends.

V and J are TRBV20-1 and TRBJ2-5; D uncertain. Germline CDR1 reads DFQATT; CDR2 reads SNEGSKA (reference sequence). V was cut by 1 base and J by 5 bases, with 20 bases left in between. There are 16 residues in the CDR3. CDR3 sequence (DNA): TGCAGTGCTAGAGGGTCGGAAGGGTGGCTTGGGGAGACCCAGTACTTC. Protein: CSARGSEGWLGETQYF.

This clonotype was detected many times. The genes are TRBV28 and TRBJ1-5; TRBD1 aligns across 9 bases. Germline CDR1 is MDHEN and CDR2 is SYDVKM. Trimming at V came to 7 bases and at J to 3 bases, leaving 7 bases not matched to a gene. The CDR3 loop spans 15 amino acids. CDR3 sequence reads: CASTNRDRANQPQHF. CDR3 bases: TGTGCCAGCACCAACCGGGACAGGGCCAATCAGCCCCAGCATTTT.

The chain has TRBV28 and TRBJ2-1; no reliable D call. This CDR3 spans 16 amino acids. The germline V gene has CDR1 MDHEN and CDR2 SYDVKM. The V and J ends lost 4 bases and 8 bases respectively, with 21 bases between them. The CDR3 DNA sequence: TGTGCCAGCAGTTCGGCTTCAGTTCTAATGAAGGATGAGCAGTTCTTC. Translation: CASSSASVLMKDEQFF.

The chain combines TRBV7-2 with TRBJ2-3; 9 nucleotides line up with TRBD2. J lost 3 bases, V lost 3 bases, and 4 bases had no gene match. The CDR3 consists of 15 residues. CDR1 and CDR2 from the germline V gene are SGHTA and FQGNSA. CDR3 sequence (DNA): TGTGCCAGCAGCTTGACTAGCGGCCGTACAGATACGCAGTATTTT. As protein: CASSLTSGRTDTQYF.

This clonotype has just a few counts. The CDR3 region is CASSSTRDVGRASSEKLFF. The CDR3 DNA sequence: TGTGCCAGCAGCTCTACCCGAGATGTGGGGCGGGCCTCCAGTGAAAAACTGTTTTTT. V and J are TRBV7-9 and TRBJ1-4, with D possibly TRBD1 on 5 matching bases. The CDR3 is 19 residues long. The germline CDR1 and CDR2 sequences are SEHNR and FQNEAQ (reference sequence). The V end lost 4 bases, the J end lost 7 bases, and 28 bases lay between the germline ends.

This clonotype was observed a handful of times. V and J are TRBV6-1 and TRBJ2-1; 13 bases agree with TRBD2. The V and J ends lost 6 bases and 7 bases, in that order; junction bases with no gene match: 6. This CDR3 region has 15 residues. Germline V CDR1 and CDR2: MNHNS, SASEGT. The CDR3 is CASRTGTSGVNEQFF. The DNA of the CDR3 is TGTGCCAGCAGAACCGGGACTAGCGGGGTAAATGAGCAGTTCTTC.

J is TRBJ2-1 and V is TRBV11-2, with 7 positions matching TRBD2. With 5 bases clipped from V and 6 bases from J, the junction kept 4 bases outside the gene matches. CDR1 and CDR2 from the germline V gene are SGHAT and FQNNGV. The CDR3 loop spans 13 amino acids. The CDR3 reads CASSPAGSNEQFF. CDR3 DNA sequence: TGTGCCAGCAGCCCAGCGGGATCCAATGAGCAGTTCTTC. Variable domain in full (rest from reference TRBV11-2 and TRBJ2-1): EAGVAQSPRYKIIEKRQSVAFWCNPISGHATLYWYQQILGQGPKLLIQFQNNGVVDDSQLPKDRFSAERLKGVDSTLKIQPAKLEDSAVYLCASSPAGSNEQFFGPGTRLTVL.

CDR3 in amino acids: CASSSGTANTGELFF. The CDR3 nucleotides are TGTGCCAGCAGCTCCGGGACAGCGAACACCGGGGAGCTGTTTTTT. V gene TRBV13 combines with J gene TRBJ2-2; 7 nucleotides align to TRBD1. Germline V gene sequence: CDR1 PRHDT, CDR2 FYEKMQ (reference sequence). The CDR3 has 15 residues. The junction had 2 bases not matched to a gene; V was cut back by 4 bases and J by 0 bases.

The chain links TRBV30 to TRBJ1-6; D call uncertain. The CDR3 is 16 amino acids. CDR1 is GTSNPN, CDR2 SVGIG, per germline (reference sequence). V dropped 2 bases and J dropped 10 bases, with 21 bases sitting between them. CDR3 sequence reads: CAWSPAAGRRGSPLHF. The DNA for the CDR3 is TGTGCCTGGAGTCCCGCCGCGGGTAGGAGAGGCTCACCCCTCCACTTT.

The CDR3: CASSLEYETQYF. Here the CDR3 DNA reads TGTGCCAGCAGCTTAGAATATGAGACCCAGTACTTC. The V gene is TRBV7-9, the J gene TRBJ2-5; D unresolved. Germline V gene lookup returns CDR1 SEHNR and CDR2 FQNEAQ (reference sequence). With 1 base removed from V and 5 bases from J, the gap between germline ends came to 5 bases. The CDR3 is 12 amino acids.

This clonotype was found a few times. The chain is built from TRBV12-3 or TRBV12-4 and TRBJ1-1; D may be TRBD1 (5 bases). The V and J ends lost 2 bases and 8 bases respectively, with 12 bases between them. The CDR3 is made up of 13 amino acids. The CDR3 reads CASSLTGPREAFF. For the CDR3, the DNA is TGTGCCAGCAGTTTAACGGGGCCCCGGGAAGCTTTCTTT.

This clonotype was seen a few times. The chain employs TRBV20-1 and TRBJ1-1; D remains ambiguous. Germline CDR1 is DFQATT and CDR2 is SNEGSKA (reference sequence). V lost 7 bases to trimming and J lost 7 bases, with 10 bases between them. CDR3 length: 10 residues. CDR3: CSVDRLEAFF. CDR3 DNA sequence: TGCAGTGTCGACCGCCTTGAAGCTTTCTTT.

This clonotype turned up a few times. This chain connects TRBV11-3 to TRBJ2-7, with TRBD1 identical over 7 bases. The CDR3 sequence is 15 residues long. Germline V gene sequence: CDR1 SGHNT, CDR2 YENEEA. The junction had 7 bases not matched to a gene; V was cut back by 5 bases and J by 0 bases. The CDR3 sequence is CASSTTGTASYEQYF. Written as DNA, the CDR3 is TGTGCCAGCAGCACGACCGGGACAGCCTCCTACGAGCAGTACTTC.

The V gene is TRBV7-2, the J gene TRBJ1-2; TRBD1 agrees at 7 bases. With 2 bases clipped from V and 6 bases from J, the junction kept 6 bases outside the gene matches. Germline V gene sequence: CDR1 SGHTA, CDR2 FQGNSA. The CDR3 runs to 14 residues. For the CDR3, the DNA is TGTGCCAGCAGCTTATTGAGGACAGGTCATGGCTACACCTTC. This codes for CASSLLRTGHGYTF.

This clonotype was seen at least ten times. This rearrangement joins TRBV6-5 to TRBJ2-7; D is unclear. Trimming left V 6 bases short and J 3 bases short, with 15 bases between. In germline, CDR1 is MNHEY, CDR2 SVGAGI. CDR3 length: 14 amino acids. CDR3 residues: CASSPSGSIYEQYF. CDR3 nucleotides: TGTGCCAGCAGCCCCAGTGGTAGCATCTACGAGCAGTACTTC.

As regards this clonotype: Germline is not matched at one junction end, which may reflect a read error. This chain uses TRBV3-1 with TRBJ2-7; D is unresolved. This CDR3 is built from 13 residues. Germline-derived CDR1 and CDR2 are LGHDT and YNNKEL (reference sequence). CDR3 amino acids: CASSPLPGSSYSF. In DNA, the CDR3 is TGTGCCAGCAGCCCCCTTCCCGGCTCTAGTTATTCCTTC.

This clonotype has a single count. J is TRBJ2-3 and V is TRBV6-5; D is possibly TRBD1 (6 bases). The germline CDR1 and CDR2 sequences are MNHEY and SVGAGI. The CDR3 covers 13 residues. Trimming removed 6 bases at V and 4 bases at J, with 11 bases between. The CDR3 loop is CASRSKGADTQYF. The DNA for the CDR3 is TGTGCCAGCAGAAGCAAGGGGGCAGATACGCAGTATTTT.

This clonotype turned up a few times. The CDR3 DNA sequence: TGTGCCAGCTCACCCACCGTGAGATCGGGCTACAATGAGCAGTTCTTC. This sequence encodes CASSPTVRSGYNEQFF. The chain links TRBV18 to TRBJ2-1; D remains unclear. The V end lost 3 bases, the J end lost 3 bases, and 15 bases lay between the germline ends. Germline values: CDR1 KGHSH, CDR2 LQKENI. CDR3 length equals 16 residues.

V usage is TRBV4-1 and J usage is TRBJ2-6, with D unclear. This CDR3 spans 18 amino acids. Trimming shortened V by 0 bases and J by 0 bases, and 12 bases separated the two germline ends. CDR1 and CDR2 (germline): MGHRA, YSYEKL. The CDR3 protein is CASSQEELTSSGANVLTF. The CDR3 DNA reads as TGCGCCAGCAGCCAAGAGGAACTCACGAGCTCTGGGGCCAACGTCCTGACTTTC.

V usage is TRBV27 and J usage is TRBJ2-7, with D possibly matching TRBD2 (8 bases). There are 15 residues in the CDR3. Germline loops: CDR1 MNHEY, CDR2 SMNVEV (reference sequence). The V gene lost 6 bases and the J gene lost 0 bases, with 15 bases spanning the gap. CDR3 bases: TGTGCCAGCAGAGGGGGCGGGAGGCTCTCCTACGAGCAGTACTTC. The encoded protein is CASRGGGRLSYEQYF.

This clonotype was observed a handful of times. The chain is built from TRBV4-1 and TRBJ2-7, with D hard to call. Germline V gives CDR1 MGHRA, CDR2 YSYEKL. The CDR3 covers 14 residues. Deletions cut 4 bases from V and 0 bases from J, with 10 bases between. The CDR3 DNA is TGCGCCAGCAGCCTCGACGCTGCCTCCTACGAGCAGTACTTC. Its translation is CASSLDAASYEQYF.

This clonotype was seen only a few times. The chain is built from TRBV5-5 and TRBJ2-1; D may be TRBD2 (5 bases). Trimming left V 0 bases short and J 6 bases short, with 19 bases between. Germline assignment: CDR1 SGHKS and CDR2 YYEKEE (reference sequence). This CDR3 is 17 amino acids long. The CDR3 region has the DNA TGTGCCAGCAGCTTGGATTCAAGACCTAGCCAGGTCAATGAGCAGTTCTTC. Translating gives CASSLDSRPSQVNEQFF.

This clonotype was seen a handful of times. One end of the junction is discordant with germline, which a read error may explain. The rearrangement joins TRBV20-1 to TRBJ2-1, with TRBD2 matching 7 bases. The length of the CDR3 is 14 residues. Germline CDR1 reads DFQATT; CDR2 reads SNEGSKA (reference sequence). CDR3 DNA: TGCAGTGCCCCAGGCGGCGGGAGTGGCGCTTTCAGTTTTTTC. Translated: CSAPGGGSGAFSFF.

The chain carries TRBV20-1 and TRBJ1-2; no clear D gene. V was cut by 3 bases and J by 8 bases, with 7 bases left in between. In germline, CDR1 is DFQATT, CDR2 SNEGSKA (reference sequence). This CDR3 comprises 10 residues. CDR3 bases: TGCAGTGCTAGTTCGCGGGGCTACACCTTC. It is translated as CSASSRGYTF.

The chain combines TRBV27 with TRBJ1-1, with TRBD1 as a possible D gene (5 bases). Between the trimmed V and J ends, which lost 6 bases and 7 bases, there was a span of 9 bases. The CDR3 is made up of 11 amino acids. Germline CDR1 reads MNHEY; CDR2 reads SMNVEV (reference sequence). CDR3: CASRRGVEAFF. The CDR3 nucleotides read TGTGCCAGCAGAAGAGGGGTTGAAGCTTTCTTT.

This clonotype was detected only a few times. The CDR3 protein is CSVEEWPEQFF. CDR3 bases: TGCAGCGTTGAAGAATGGCCCGAGCAGTTCTTC. V is TRBV29-1 and J is TRBJ2-1; D remains unclear. This CDR3 is built from 11 residues. In germline, CDR1 is SQVTM, CDR2 ANQGSEA. Between the trimmed V and J ends, which lost 0 bases and 10 bases, there was a span of 7 bases.